This note documents a single T cell receptor beta chain sequence. Its antigen is as yet unknown. Using immunoSEQ multiplex PCR, the repertoire was profiled, and TCRdb retains in-frame clones only, with some absent. The sample records around 60,000 clones, 90% to 95% being singletons. V lost 3 bases and J 0 bases, leaving 7 bases between the germline ends. The CDR3 runs 14 residues. CDR1 is MDHEN, CDR2 SYDVKM, per germline. This sample is drawn from a study of cytomegalovirus exposure and HLA in healthy donors. General observations from the study: Reportedly, diagnosis of cytomegalovirus status by the classifier showed high specificity and sensitivity. In vitro assays verified that a few CMV-associated chains recognized CMV antigens specifically. Later, an analysis found that TCR clusters from the first cohort tended to co-occur in the 120 validation repertoires.

This rearrangement joins TRBV28 to TRBJ2-3; D not certain. This receptor was identified in a woman aged 18 to 35 in good health and CMV-seropositive. The material sequenced was PBMCs. The CDR3 region is CASSFRGSTDTQYF. CDR3 bases: TGTGCCAGCAGTTTCAGAGGAAGCACAGATACGCAGTATTTT.